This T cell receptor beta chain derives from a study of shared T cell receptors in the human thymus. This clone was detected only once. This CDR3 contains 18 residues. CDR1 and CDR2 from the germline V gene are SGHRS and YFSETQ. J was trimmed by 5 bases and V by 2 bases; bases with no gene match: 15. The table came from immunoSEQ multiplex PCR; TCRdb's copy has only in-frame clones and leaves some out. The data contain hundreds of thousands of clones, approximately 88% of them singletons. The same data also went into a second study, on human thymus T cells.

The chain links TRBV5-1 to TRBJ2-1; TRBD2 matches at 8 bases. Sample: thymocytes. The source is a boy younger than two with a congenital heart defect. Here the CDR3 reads CASSLGLAPLHGDNEQFF. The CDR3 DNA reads TGCGCCAGCAGCTTAGGACTAGCCCCCTTACATGGGGACAATGAGCAGTTCTTC.